The next 3 T cell receptor beta chains were all read from a single sample in a study of T cell repertoires in cytomegalovirus infection. TCRdb fed the reads into MiXCR, producing one record per CDR3 protein. The repertoire consists of approximately 600,000 distinct CDR3 sequences, with 40% occurring once and the leading ten covering about 46%. The antigens of these receptors remain unknown. Sequenced material: cultured PBMCs, taken from culture after CMV antigen stimulation. All receptors come from a human donor in good health (CMV status not recorded). Some clones in this sample may be carry-over from other donors' samples.

V and J are TRBV12-3 or TRBV12-4 and TRBJ2-2; no definite D call. The CDR3 has 12 amino acids. Trimming stripped 8 bases from V and 4 bases from J, with 8 bases between. CDR3 loop: CASLATTGELFF. CDR3 coding DNA: TGTGCCAGCCTGGCTACCACCGGGGAGCTGTTTTTT.

V gene TRBV7-7 combines with J gene TRBJ1-5, with D possibly matching TRBD1 (5 bases). This CDR3 spans 15 amino acids. Trimming took 3 bases from V and 3 from J, leaving 12 bases between them. Per germline, CDR1 SSHAT and CDR2 FNYEAQ (reference sequence). CDR3 amino acids: CASSFKGVTNQPQHF. CDR3 nucleotide sequence: TGTGCCAGCAGCTTTAAAGGGGTCACCAATCAGCCCCAGCATTTT. The whole variable domain, filled in from reference TRBV7-7 and TRBJ1-5, reads GAGVSQSPRYKVTKRGQDVTLRCDPISSHATLYWYQQALGQGPEFLTYFNYEAQPDKSGLPSDRFSAERPEGSISTLTIQRTEQRDSAMYRCASSFKGVTNQPQHFGDGTRLSIL.

This sequence joins TRBV18 and TRBJ1-2, with TRBD1 matching over 9 bases. Germline loops: CDR1 KGHSH, CDR2 LQKENI. The CDR3 runs to 16 residues. Trimming removed 2 bases from V and 6 bases from J; junction bases left unmatched: 10. CDR3 sequence: CASSPATGGGADGYTF. Here the CDR3 DNA reads TGTGCCAGCTCACCAGCAACAGGGGGCGGAGCGGATGGCTACACCTTC. The full variable domain, in which reference TRBV18 and TRBJ1-2 provide the parts outside the CDR3, is NAGVMQNPRHLVRRRGQEARLRCSPMKGHSHVYWYRQLPEEGLKFMVYLQKENIIDESGMPKERFSAEFPKEGPSILRIQQVVRGDSAAYFCASSPATGGGADGYTFGSGTRLTVV.